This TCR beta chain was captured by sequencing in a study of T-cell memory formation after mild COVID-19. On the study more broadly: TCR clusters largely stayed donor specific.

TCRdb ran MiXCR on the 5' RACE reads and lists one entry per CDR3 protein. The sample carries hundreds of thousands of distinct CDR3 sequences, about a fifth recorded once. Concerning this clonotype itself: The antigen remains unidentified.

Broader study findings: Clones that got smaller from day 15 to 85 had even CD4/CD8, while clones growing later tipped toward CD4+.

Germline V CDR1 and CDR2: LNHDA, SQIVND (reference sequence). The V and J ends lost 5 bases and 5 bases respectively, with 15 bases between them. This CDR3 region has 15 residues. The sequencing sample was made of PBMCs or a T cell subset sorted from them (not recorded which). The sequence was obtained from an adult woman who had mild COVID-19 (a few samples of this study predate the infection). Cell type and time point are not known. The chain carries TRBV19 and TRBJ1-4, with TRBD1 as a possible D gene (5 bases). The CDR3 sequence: CASSVQGVANEKLFF. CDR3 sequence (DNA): TGTGCCAGTAGTGTCCAAGGGGTTGCCAATGAAAAACTGTTTTTT.